The text below deals with one TCR beta chain. Its target is not known. Specified time point: baseline, week 1 (first vaccination visit). Treatment meaning: pre-vaccination baseline after standard-of-care therapy. Donors had new WHO grade 3 or 4 IDH1-mutant, ATRX-lost astrocytomas. These data belong to a study of a mutant IDH1 vaccine in newly diagnosed glioma. Findings and limits, study-wide: Changes in top peripheral clonotypes did not appear linked to pseudoprogression.

The CDR3 is 12 amino acids. CDR1 is MNHEY, CDR2 SMNVEV, per germline (reference sequence). Trimming removed 3 bases from V and 7 bases from J, with 9 bases in between. Profiling relied on immunoSEQ multiplex PCR, and the TCRdb table lists in-frame clones only, not all of them. The sample includes 59,000 or so clones, 75% to 95% of them seen just once. This sample comprised PBMCs, obtained from a glioma patient treated with radiotherapy, temozolomide or both. The receptor comes from a man aged 50 to 59 with glioma. The chain joins TRBV27 to TRBJ1-2; TRBD1 might be the D (6 bases). This CDR3 reads CASSFGRGGYTF. The DNA of the CDR3 is TGTGCCAGCAGTTTCGGCAGGGGTGGCTACACCTTC.